The 24 T cell receptor beta chains in this list originate from one sample, sequenced in a study of blood T cells in healthy people across ages. Through a sample-barcoded 5' primer and a J-beta primer mix, a second PCR was run for 7 to 11 cycles. TCRdb re-derived calls from the 5' RACE reads in MiXCR, one entry per CDR3 protein. The data show around 400,000 distinct CDR3 sequences, about 49% seen once. Sequencing was performed on blood. These receptors all stem from a man aged 55 to 69 in good health.

The rearrangement joins TRBV11-2 to TRBJ1-6; maybe TRBD1 (6 bases). The CDR3 is 15 amino acids. V shed 4 bases and J shed 10 bases, with 17 bases lying between them. The germline gives CDR1 SGHAT, CDR2 FQNNGV. CDR3 DNA: TGTGCCAGCAGCTCTACCGGGGGGCTGGGGTCACCCCTCCACTTT. It specifies CASSSTGGLGSPLHF.

As for this clonotype: A read error may produce the germline difference seen at one junction end. This chain joins TRBV30 and TRBJ2-4; 10 bases align to TRBD1. The CDR3 spans 16 residues. Germline lookup yields CDR1 GTSNPN and CDR2 SVGIG (reference sequence). The CDR3 nucleotides are TGTGCCTGGAGTCCACCGGGACAGGGGTCAAAAAACAGTCAGTACTTC. Translation gives CAWSPPGQGSKNSQYF.

The chain employs TRBV7-2 and TRBJ2-7; D is undetermined. The CDR3 contains 15 residues. V lost 6 bases and J lost 4, with 19 bases in between. The germline gives CDR1 SGHTA, CDR2 FQGNSA. Written as DNA, the CDR3 is TGTGCCAGCAGTCAGCTCCTGCGGCCTCCTTACGAGCAGTACTTC. Protein: CASSQLLRPPYEQYF.

The chain uses TRBV7-3 and TRBJ2-3; 10 positions match TRBD2. The V segment lost 5 bases and the J segment 3 bases; nucleotides outside the gene matches: 5. There are 15 residues in the CDR3. Germline values: CDR1 SGHTA, CDR2 FQGTGA. The CDR3 reads CASSPGTSETDTQYF. The CDR3 DNA follows: TGTGCCAGCAGCCCTGGGACTAGCGAAACAGATACGCAGTATTTT.

This clonotype occurred a few times. At one end the junction does not follow the germline gene, possibly because of a read error. The genes are TRBV18 and TRBJ2-1, with D maybe TRBD1 (6 bases). Looked up from germline, CDR1 is KGHSH and CDR2 is LQKENI. The CDR3 loop spans 15 amino acids. The CDR3 DNA reads as TGTGCCAACTCACCGGGGACAAACACAGGGTACGAGCAGTTCTTC. Its translation is CANSPGTNTGYEQFF.

V and J are TRBV7-2 and TRBJ2-3; 7 positions match TRBD2. Unmatched junction bases numbered 2, after V lost 3 bases and J lost 2 bases. Germline V gives CDR1 SGHTA, CDR2 FQGNSA. CDR3 size: 14 residues. The CDR3 coding sequence is TGTGCCAGCAGCTTGACTAGCACCACAGATACGCAGTATTTT. Residues: CASSLTSTTDTQYF.

This clonotype came up a few times. The V and J genes are TRBV6-4 and TRBJ2-1; TRBD1 matches at 7 bases. This CDR3 is built from 15 residues. Germline loops: CDR1 MRHNA, CDR2 SNTAGT. With V trimmed by 6 bases and J by 3 bases, 8 bases remained unmatched. The CDR3 DNA follows: TGTGCCAGCAGCCCGGACAGGATCCTCTACAATGAGCAGTTCTTC. Translated: CASSPDRILYNEQFF.

The chain is built from TRBV7-6 and TRBJ2-1; the match to TRBD2 covers 8 bases. CDR3 length: 17 residues. Unmatched junction bases numbered 5, after V lost 1 base and J lost 0 bases. CDR1 and CDR2 from the germline V gene are SGHVS and FNYEAQ. The CDR3, as DNA: TGTGCCAGCAGCTTAGTAAAGCGGGGGAGCTCCTACAATGAGCAGTTCTTC. Translated: CASSLVKRGSSYNEQFF.

The chain combines TRBV28 with TRBJ2-3; D is possibly TRBD1 (6 bases). Germline V lookup: CDR1 MDHEN, CDR2 SYDVKM. Between the trimmed V and J ends, which lost 1 base and 1 base, there was a span of 12 bases. The CDR3 length is 16 residues. CDR3 DNA sequence: TGTGCCAGCAGTTTATCGGACAGCGTGGGCACAGATACGCAGTATTTT. This sequence encodes CASSLSDSVGTDTQYF.

The chain combines TRBV29-1 with TRBJ2-3, with 7 positions matching TRBD1. The junction had 5 bases not matched to a gene; V was cut back by 5 bases and J by 0 bases. This CDR3 spans 14 amino acids. Germline-derived CDR1 and CDR2 are SQVTM and ANQGSEA. In DNA, the CDR3 is TGCAGCGTTTTACAGGGGTCTAGCACAGATACGCAGTATTTT. It specifies CSVLQGSSTDTQYF.

This sequence joins TRBV7-3 and TRBJ2-1, with 8 positions matching TRBD2. Germline CDR1 SGHTA, CDR2 FQGTGA. The CDR3 extends over 17 amino acids. With 3 bases clipped from V and 5 bases from J, the junction kept 12 bases outside the gene matches. The CDR3 DNA reads TGTGCCAGCAGCTTCAAAGTCCCGGGACTAGGGAACAATGAGCAGTTCTTC. Protein sequence: CASSFKVPGLGNNEQFF.

This chain uses TRBV5-1 with TRBJ1-4, with 9 positions matching TRBD1. Germline values: CDR1 SGHRS, CDR2 YFSETQ. V gave up 4 bases and J gave up 7 bases; unmatched junction bases: 5. The CDR3 sequence is 14 residues long. CDR3 sequence: CASSIQGAGEKLFF. As DNA, the CDR3 is TGCGCCAGCAGCATACAGGGGGCGGGTGAAAAACTGTTTTTT.

The chain carries TRBV9 and TRBJ2-4; TRBD1 is a possible D gene (5 bases). Germline lookup yields CDR1 SGDLS and CDR2 YYNGEE. The CDR3 is 16 residues long. Trimming took 4 bases from V and 1 from J, leaving 15 bases between them. The CDR3: CASSSRQSSAKNIQYF. The CDR3 DNA is TGTGCCAGCAGCTCCAGACAGAGTTCGGCCAAAAACATTCAGTACTTC.

Ten or more counts support this clonotype. The chain has TRBV29-1 and TRBJ2-1, with D uncertain. V was clipped by 4 bases and J by 5 bases, with 3 bases between them. The CDR3 is made up of 10 amino acids. CDR1 and CDR2 from the germline V gene are SQVTM and ANQGSEA. For the CDR3, the DNA is TGCAGCGTTGCGGACAATGAGCAGTTCTTC. Protein product: CSVADNEQFF.

This chain links TRBV13 with TRBJ2-3, with 11 bases aligning to TRBD2. V lost 3 bases, J lost 6 bases, and 11 bases stayed unmatched. CDR1 PRHDT and CDR2 FYEKMQ come from the germline V gene (reference sequence). The CDR3 length is 17 residues. The CDR3 coding sequence is TGTGCCAGCAGCTTGCGACTAGCGGGGAGCAGGGCGGATACGCAGTATTTT. Translated: CASSLRLAGSRADTQYF.

A few counts support this clonotype. J is TRBJ1-2 and V is TRBV2; 8 bases line up with TRBD1. This CDR3 comprises 13 residues. Germline assignment: CDR1 SNHLY and CDR2 FYNNEI. V lost 3 bases and J lost 8; bases outside the gene matches: 5. The CDR3: CASSEEQGAGYTF. CDR3 bases: TGTGCCAGCAGTGAGGAGCAGGGGGCAGGCTACACCTTC.

This clonotype appeared many times. The chain employs TRBV20-1 and TRBJ2-7, with TRBD2 matching over 8 bases. From germline, CDR1 is DFQATT and CDR2 SNEGSKA (reference sequence). V lost 2 bases, J lost 2 bases, and 8 bases stayed unmatched. The CDR3 totals 15 residues. The CDR3, as DNA: TGCAGTGCTAGAATCGGGAGGGGGTCCCCCTACGAGCAGTACTTC. This codes for CSARIGRGSPYEQYF.

This clonotype was counted only a few times. The rearrangement links TRBV6-5 to TRBJ2-7; no firm D call. V shed 8 bases and J shed 3 bases, with 14 bases lying between them. The CDR3 runs 13 residues. The germline CDR1 and CDR2 sequences are MNHEY and SVGAGI. In DNA form, the CDR3 reads TGTGCCAGCCTCTCCGAAACGGGCTACGAGCAGTACTTC. Its protein product is CASLSETGYEQYF.

A note on this clonotype: With a much larger clone just one base away, this may be a read error. The chain recombines TRBV29-1 with TRBJ2-3, with TRBD2 matching over 10 bases. Germline values: CDR1 SQVTM, CDR2 ANQGSEA. The trim removed 8 bases at V and 4 bases at J, leaving 12 bases unmatched. The CDR3 totals 15 residues. CDR3 nucleotides: TGCAGCTTGAGACGAGCGGGGGGGCTGGCAGATACGCAGTATTTT. It is translated as CSLRRAGGLADTQYF.

The chain carries TRBV11-2 and TRBJ1-2; tentative D call: TRBD1 (6 bases). Trimming removed 6 bases from V and 1 base from J, with 15 bases in between. Germline V CDR1 and CDR2: SGHAT, FQNNGV. This CDR3 region has 15 residues. The CDR3 reads CASRQDRLLNYGYTF. DNA for the CDR3: TGTGCCAGCAGGCAGGACAGACTCCTTAACTATGGCTACACCTTC.

Note on this clonotype: A read error may account for a junction end that differs from germline. This chain uses TRBV10-3 with TRBJ2-3; tentatively, D is TRBD1 (6 bases). Looked up from germline, CDR1 is ENHRY and CDR2 is SYGVKD. The CDR3 is 14 amino acids. In nucleotides, the CDR3 is TGTGCCACTCGCCCAGGGGCCACCACAGATACGCTGTATTTT. Translation: CATRPGATTDTLYF.

A few counts support this clonotype. The chain links TRBV19 to TRBJ1-4; D possibly corresponds to TRBD1 (6 bases). Trimming cost V 3 bases and J 6 bases, with 8 bases left between them. The germline gives CDR1 LNHDA, CDR2 SQIVND (reference sequence). The CDR3 consists of 13 residues. As DNA, the CDR3 is TGTGCCAGTAGTATCAACAGGGATGAAAAACTGTTTTTT. Encoded protein: CASSINRDEKLFF.

This chain joins TRBV4-2 and TRBJ2-2; 11 bases line up with TRBD2. J lost 6 bases, V lost 0 bases, and 15 bases had no gene match. Germline CDR1 is LGHNA and CDR2 is YNFKEQ. The CDR3 length is 20 residues. CDR3 nucleotides: TGTGCCAGCAGCCAAGATAGTGGTAGCGGGAGGGAAATTTATTCCGGGGAGCTGTTTTTT. Translation gives CASSQDSGSGREIYSGELFF.

Comment on this clonotype: Its ends do not fully match the called genes, so a read error is possible. The rearrangement joins TRBV7-2 to TRBJ1-2; 9 nucleotides line up with TRBD1. The CDR3 is 15 amino acids. Germline CDR1 and CDR2: SGHTA and FQGNSA. The CDR3 sequence is CASSSRTGDGYDYTF. DNA of the CDR3: TGTGCCAGCAGCTCTAGGACAGGGGACGGCTATGACTACACCTTC.